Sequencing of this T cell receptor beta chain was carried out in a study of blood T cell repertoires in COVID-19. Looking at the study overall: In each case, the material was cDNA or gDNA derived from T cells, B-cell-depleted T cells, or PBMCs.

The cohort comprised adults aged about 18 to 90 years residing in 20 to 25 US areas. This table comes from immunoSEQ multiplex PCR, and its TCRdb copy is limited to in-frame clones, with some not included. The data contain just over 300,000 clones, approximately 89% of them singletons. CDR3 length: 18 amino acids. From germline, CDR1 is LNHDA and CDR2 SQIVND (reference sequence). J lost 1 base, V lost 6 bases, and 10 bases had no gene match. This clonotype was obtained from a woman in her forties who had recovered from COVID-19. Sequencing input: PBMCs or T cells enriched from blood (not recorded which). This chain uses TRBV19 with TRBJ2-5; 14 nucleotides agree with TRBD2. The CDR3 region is CASRERTSGGTPQETQYF. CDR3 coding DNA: TGTGCCAGTAGGGAGAGGACTAGCGGGGGGACCCCCCAAGAGACCCAGTACTTC. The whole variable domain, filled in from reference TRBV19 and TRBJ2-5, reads DGGITQSPKYLFRKEGQNVTLSCEQNLNHDAMYWYRQDPGQGLRLIYYSQIVNDFQKGDIAEGYSVSREKKESFPLTVTSAQKNPTAFYLCASRERTSGGTPQETQYFGPGTRLLVL.